The source of this TCR beta chain is a study of blood T cell repertoires in COVID-19. Study-level information: Acute and convalescent COVID-19 samples came from the United States, Italy and Spain. PBMCs, B-cell-depleted T cells, or T cells were the source of the cDNA or gDNA that made up the material.

Trimming took 0 bases from V and 3 from J, leaving 9 bases between them. Germline V gene sequence: CDR1 PRHDT, CDR2 FYEKMQ (reference sequence). The CDR3 is made up of 15 amino acids. Cohort allocation depended upon clinical history that participants reported. Here immunoSEQ multiplex PCR was the method, and the copy in TCRdb shows in-frame clones only, minus some. The sample contains some 250,000 clones, 80% to 90% of which appear only once. This clone was seen just once. The sequencing input was PBMCs or T cells enriched from blood (not recorded which). The chain combines TRBV13 with TRBJ2-1; D call uncertain. The clonotype was recovered from a woman aged 45 to 65 who had recovered from COVID-19. CDR3 region: CASSLGLDFYNEQFF. In DNA form, the CDR3 reads TGTGCCAGCAGCTTAGGCCTCGACTTCTACAATGAGCAGTTCTTC.